The TCR beta chain under discussion was sequenced for a study of blood T cell repertoires in COVID-19. The repertoire was sequenced with immunoSEQ multiplex PCR; TCRdb's copy has only in-frame clones and lacks some. The sample includes over 250,000 clones, 90% of them seen just once. This CDR3 comprises 16 residues. Per germline, CDR1 ENHRY and CDR2 SYGVKD. J was trimmed by 4 bases and V by 4 bases; bases with no gene match: 4. The receptor was isolated from a woman in her twenties or thirties who had recovered from COVID-19. Sequenced input: PBMCs or T cells enriched from blood (not recorded which). V is TRBV10-3 and J is TRBJ2-2; TRBD2 matches at 12 bases. The CDR3 sequence: CAISGLAGVSTGELFF. The DNA of the CDR3 is TGTGCCATCAGTGGACTAGCGGGAGTTTCCACCGGGGAGCTGTTTTTT.